The clone carrying this T cell receptor beta chain was detected ten times or more. The antigen is not known. The sample originates from a study of regulatory T cells in long-lasting Graves disease. Broader study findings: Analyses excluded thyroid tissue, covering peripheral blood alone. Newly diagnosed disease favored TRBV20-1 and TRBJ2-1 over persistent disease.

As for time point: newly diagnosed GD, antithyroid drugs for less than 3 months. Construction of the TCR library relied on RNA isolated from PBMCs. The TCR beta library used iRepertoire HTBI primers with Arm-PCR amplification of CDR3. TCRdb processed the multiplex PCR reads anew with MiXCR; each CDR3 protein has one entry. The data hold about 430,000 distinct CDR3 sequences, with approximately 15% observed a single time. J lost 6 bases, V lost 5 bases, and 7 bases had no gene match. The CDR3 loop spans 14 amino acids. This sample was shared with a second study, whose subject was T cells in Graves' hyperthyroidism and ophthalmopathy. That study adds: Absent ophthalmopathy progression within 18 months defined stable Graves' hyperthyroidism.

The material sequenced was peripheral blood mononuclear cells (PBMCs), taken at new diagnosis, from a patient treated with antithyroid drugs. The receptor was derived from a middle-aged woman with Graves disease. This sequence joins TRBV12-3 or TRBV12-4 and TRBJ2-1; the match to TRBD2 covers 7 bases. The CDR3 protein is CASSLGTTLNEQFF. CDR3 nucleotide sequence: TGTGCCAGCAGTCTGGGGACTACACTCAATGAGCAGTTCTTC.